This TCR beta chain was documented in a study of early T cells in non-severe SARS-CoV-2 infection. Study at large: Unsorted whole-blood RNA was sequenced in bulk, leaving chains unpaired. Study observations and caveats: A preference for anti-spike CD8 responses marked VDJdb matching, which missed private and CD4 specificities.

Regarding this clonotype: Its target is not known.

Individual cDNA molecules each received unique molecular identifiers attached to them. TCRdb reprocessed the 5' RACE reads with MiXCR, giving one entry per CDR3 protein. The sample carries 75,000 or so distinct CDR3 sequences, 11% recorded once. V lost 7 bases and J 4 bases, leaving 9 bases between the germline ends. The germline V gene has CDR1 SQVTM and CDR2 ANQGSEA. This CDR3 is 11 amino acids long. The starting material was whole blood, obtained at baseline. V usage is TRBV29-1 and J usage is TRBJ2-3; D is possibly TRBD1 (6 bases). The sequence derives from an adult who was a healthcare worker with PCR-confirmed SARS-CoV-2 infection or an uninfected control (not recorded which). This chain's CDR3 is CSGYRADTQYF. The CDR3 region has the DNA TGCAGCGGATACAGGGCAGATACGCAGTATTTT.